The clone carrying this T cell receptor beta chain was seen just once. During active infection, Seattle patients enrolled and were then monitored through disease. The sample is drawn from a study of blood T cell repertoires in COVID-19. At the level of the study: Samples came from the United States, Italy and Spain, spanning acute and convalescent COVID-19. The analysed material was cDNA or gDNA that came from T cells, B-cell-depleted T cells, or PBMCs.

Authors' data handling: Amplification from reference gene primers served as the basis for estimated nucleated cell counts. The method was immunoSEQ multiplex PCR; TCRdb's version includes in-frame clones alone and lacks a portion of them. The V and J calls and clone size are taken from that table; D and trimming were inferred from the DNA. The table shows 150,000 to 200,000 clones, with around four fifths occurring only once. The sequenced material came from peripheral blood. The TCR comes from a man aged 55-75 years with COVID-19, enrolled during active disease.

In DNA form, the CDR3 reads TGTGCCAGCAGAAGGGACAGGTACAATGAGCAGTTCTTC. It encodes CASRRDRYNEQFF. This chain connects TRBV6-5 to TRBJ2-1; the match to TRBD1 covers 8 bases. V was pared by 6 bases and J by 4 bases, with 2 bases of the junction left unmatched. The germline V gene has CDR1 MNHEY and CDR2 SVGAGI. This CDR3 spans 13 amino acids.